The sequence of this T cell receptor (beta chain) was determined in a study of beta chain features in type 1 diabetes. Study-wide results and caveats: Patients with type 1 diabetes showed fewer VDJ junction insertions and more deletions. Any HLA type influence on TCRB rearrangement was left unresolved here. The naive, central memory and Treg TCRB repertoires showed an apparent similarity that was greater among patients than among healthy donors.

The sequenced template was cDNA made from the entire isolated RNA. Samples of naive, central memory and regulatory T cells yielded a mean of about 3.9 million reads. TCRdb keeps only in-frame clones here, not all; method: immunoSEQ multiplex PCR. The data contain fewer than 900,000 clones, under 20% of them singletons. As for this clone: Its antigen is unknown.

The sample consisted of naive CD4+ T cells from blood. The receptor was derived from a woman between 18 and 30 years old in good health.

CDR3 bases: TGTGCCAGCAGCCCCGGTAGCGGGAGTCACAATGAGCAGTTCTTC. Translated: CASSPGSGSHNEQFF. The rearrangement joins TRBV11-1 to TRBJ2-1; 9 nucleotides line up with TRBD2. Per the germline V gene, CDR1 is SGHAT and CDR2 is FQDESV (reference sequence). This CDR3 contains 15 residues. V trimming: 5 bases; J trimming: 5 bases; junction bases outside the gene matches: 7.